This TCR beta chain was obtained from a study of spatial heterogeneity in lung cancer. Germline V CDR1 and CDR2: SGHAT, FQNNGV. This CDR3 has 19 residues. Between the trimmed V and J ends, which lost 1 base and 1 base, there was a span of 22 bases. Noted time point: sample taken at primary tumor resection. Unsorted samples of tumor, nontumor lung or frozen PBMC had their whole RNA sequenced. A total of some 70 untreated early-stage non-small cell lung cancer patients served as donors. TCR cDNA molecules were tagged individually, and each one carried a unique molecular identifier. TCRdb re-analysed the 5' RACE reads in MiXCR, keeping a single row per CDR3 protein. The sample holds fewer than 45,000 distinct CDR3 sequences, approximately 6.5% seen once. In its sample, this clonotype ranks as medium-sized.

The genes are TRBV11-2 and TRBJ2-5; D is perhaps TRBD1 (7 bases). The receptor comes from a female donor with early-stage non-small cell lung cancer. Sequencing used PBMCs, obtained at surgery. The CDR3 bases are TGTGCCAGCAGCTTAGGGTACGCCCAGGGGGGACCGTTCCAAGAGACCCAGTACTTC. It codes for CASSLGYAQGGPFQETQYF.